This is a list of T cell receptor beta chains from one sample in a study of OX40 agonist ivuxolimab in advanced cancers. The protocol was immunoSEQ multiplex PCR, while the TCRdb copy is restricted to in-frame clones and leaves out a portion. The sample shows approximately 75,000 clones, 75% to 85% of them seen only once. Sequencing was performed on CD4+ or CD8+ T cells sorted from blood, taken in a trial of the OX40 agonist ivuxolimab. All receptors come from an adult with an advanced solid tumor such as melanoma, head and neck, liver or kidney cancer. Each CDR3 is given with its conserved first and last residue. Fields, in order: V gene, clone size, J gene, D gene, CDR3 protein, CDR3 DNA. A D gene is named only where the DNA matches it firmly. Not all rows give a size; the values are once, few, many and, for expanded clones, a class.

TRBV7-2	few	TRBJ1-5	-	CASSLGPGEQPQHF	TGTGCCAGCAGCTTAGGTCCAGGAGAACAGCCCCAGCATTTT
TRBV7-2	-	TRBJ2-5	-	CASSLGFLFQETQYF	TGTGCCAGCAGCTTAGGGTTTCTATTCCAAGAGACCCAGTACTTC
TRBV2	-	TRBJ2-1	-	CASSEEARGYNEQFF	TGTGCCAGCAGTGAAGAGGCCAGGGGTTACAATGAGCAGTTCTTC
TRBV27	-	TRBJ2-7	TRBD2	CASSLWGRGLAGGRGAYEQYF	TGTGCCAGCAGTTTATGGGGCAGAGGACTAGCGGGGGGCCGTGGAGCCTACGAGCAGTACTTC
TRBV6-5	-	TRBJ1-6	-	CASRSNSPLHF	TGTGCCAGCAGGTCGAATTCACCCCTCCACTTT
TRBV7-2	-	TRBJ2-6	TRBD1	CAGSPRTGANSGANVLTF	TGTGCCGGCAGCCCTAGGACAGGGGCAAACTCTGGGGCCAACGTCCTGACTTTC
TRBV5-4	-	TRBJ2-7	-	CASSLGGTPYEQYF	TGTGCCAGCAGCTTGGGAGGGACCCCCTACGAGCAGTACTTC
TRBV7-2	few	TRBJ1-5	-	CASSSVSNQPQHF	TGTGCCAGCAGCTCGGTTAGCAATCAGCCCCAGCATTTT
TRBV28	-	TRBJ2-5	TRBD2	CASSRGRGGSSETQYF	TGTGCCAGCAGTCGGGGCCGGGGCGGGAGTTCGGAGACCCAGTACTTC
TRBV5-4	-	TRBJ2-5	TRBD2	CASAPPGSGEETQYF	TGTGCCAGCGCTCCCCCCGGGAGCGGGGAAGAGACCCAGTACTTC
TRBV5-1	-	TRBJ2-7	-	CASKLRGGYEQYF	TGCGCCAGCAAACTTAGGGGCGGCTACGAGCAGTACTTC
TRBV19	few	TRBJ2-5	-	CASSIGWLEETQYF	TGTGCCAGTAGTATAGGATGGCTAGAAGAGACCCAGTACTTC
TRBV10-2	few	TRBJ2-1	TRBD2	CASSWTSGGHNEQFF	TGCGCCAGCAGTTGGACTAGCGGGGGCCACAATGAGCAGTTCTTC
TRBV27	-	TRBJ1-4	-	CASTQRGGEKLFF	TGTGCCAGCACTCAAAGGGGGGGGGAAAAACTGTTTTTT
TRBV14	-	TRBJ2-7	-	CASSQDQGRLLQYF	TGTGCCAGCAGCCAAGATCAGGGCCGGTTATTGCAGTACTTC
TRBV6-6	-	TRBJ1-1	-	CASSYVGPGVAFF	TGTGCCAGCAGTTACGTGGGGCCCGGGGTAGCTTTCTTT
TRBV21-1	-	TRBJ2-1	-	CASSKTSGEPSSYNEQFF	TGTGCCAGCAGCAAAACTAGCGGGGAACCGAGCTCCTACAATGAGCAGTTCTTC
TRBV9	-	TRBJ2-3	TRBD2	CASSWQGLAGTDTQYF	TGTGCCAGCAGCTGGCAGGGACTAGCGGGGACAGATACGCAGTATTTT
TRBV19	-	TRBJ1-2	-	CASSLRGDGYTF	TGTGCCAGTAGCCTGAGGGGAGATGGCTACACCTTC
TRBV28	-	TRBJ2-7	-	CASSWTYEQYF	TGTGCCAGCAGTTGGACCTACGAGCAGTACTTC
TRBV27	-	TRBJ2-7	-	CASSLKPIYEQYF	TGTGCCAGCAGTTTAAAACCGATCTACGAGCAGTACTTC
TRBV6-5	-	TRBJ1-4	-	CASSYSRSRTNEKLFF	TGTGCCAGCAGTTACTCGAGGAGTAGGACTAATGAAAAACTGTTTTTT
TRBV4-3	-	TRBJ1-6	-	CASSQDTGNSPLHF	TGCGCCAGCAGCCAAGATACTGGTAATTCACCCCTCCACTTT
TRBV6-1	-	TRBJ1-2	-	CASSVRDIPNYGYTF	TGTGCCAGCAGTGTTCGGGACATACCTAACTATGGCTACACCTTC
TRBV2	-	TRBJ2-7	-	CASSELFQRQYF	TGTGCCAGCAGTGAGCTATTCCAGAGGCAGTACTTC
TRBV28	-	TRBJ1-1	TRBD1	CATESTGSRTEAFF	TGTGCCACCGAATCGACAGGGAGTCGGACTGAAGCTTTCTTT